What follows describes a single TCR beta chain. Antigen: not known. Clones were sequenced by immunoSEQ multiplex PCR, and TCRdb holds only the in-frame ones, with some missing. This sample has roughly 120,000 clones; about 94% occur once, and the top ten carry around 0.025%. The data were obtained in a study of human thymus T cells. Study-wide results and caveats: Overlap was high between thymic repertoires from unrelated individuals, as reported in related research.

V gave up 6 bases and J gave up 7 bases, with 24 bases separating them. Germline loops: CDR1 LNHDA, CDR2 SQIVND (reference sequence). The CDR3 extends over 17 amino acids. Thymus specimens were resections from corrective heart surgery. The chain has TRBV19 and TRBJ1-4; no firm D call. The source of this sequence is a boy younger than two with a congenital heart defect but otherwise immunologically healthy. Sequencing input: thymus tissue. CDR3 coding DNA: TGTGCCAGTAGCACCACCTCAGACCGCGAGAAGGGTGAAAAACTGTTTTTT. Residues: CASSTTSDREKGEKLFF.